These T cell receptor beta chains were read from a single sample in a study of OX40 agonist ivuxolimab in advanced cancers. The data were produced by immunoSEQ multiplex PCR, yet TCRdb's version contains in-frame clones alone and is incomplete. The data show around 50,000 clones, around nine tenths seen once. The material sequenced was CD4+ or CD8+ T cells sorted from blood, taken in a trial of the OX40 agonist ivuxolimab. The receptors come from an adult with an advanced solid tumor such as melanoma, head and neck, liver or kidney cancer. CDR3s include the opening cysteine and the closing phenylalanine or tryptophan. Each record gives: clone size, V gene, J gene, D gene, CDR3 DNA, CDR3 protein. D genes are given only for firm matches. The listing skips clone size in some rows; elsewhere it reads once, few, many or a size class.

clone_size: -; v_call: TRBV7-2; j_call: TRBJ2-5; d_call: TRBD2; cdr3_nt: TGTGCCAGCAGCTCGGCCGGGACTAGCGTCGGGGAGACCCAGTACTTC; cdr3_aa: CASSSAGTSVGETQYF
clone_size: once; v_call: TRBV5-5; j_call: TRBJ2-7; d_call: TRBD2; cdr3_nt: TGTGCCAGCAGCCATTCCGGGACTAGCTCCTACGAGCAGTACTTC; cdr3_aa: CASSHSGTSSYEQYF
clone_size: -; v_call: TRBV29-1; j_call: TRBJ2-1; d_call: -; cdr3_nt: TGCAGCGTTAGGGCACTCCAAGGAGGGGAGCAGTTCTTC; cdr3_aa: CSVRALQGGEQFF
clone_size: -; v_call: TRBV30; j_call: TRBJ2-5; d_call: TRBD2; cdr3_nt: TGTGCCTGGAGTGTCGGACTAGCGGGAGGAAGGTATCAAGAGACCCAGTACTTC; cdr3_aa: CAWSVGLAGGRYQETQYF
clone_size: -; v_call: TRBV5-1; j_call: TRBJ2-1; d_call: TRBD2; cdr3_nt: TGCGCCAGCAGCTTCAGCGGGAGTTCCCGTGAGCAGTTCTTC; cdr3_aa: CASSFSGSSREQFF
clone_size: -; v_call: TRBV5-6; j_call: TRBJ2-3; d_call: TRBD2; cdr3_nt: TGTGCCAGCAGCTTAGCGGGAGCGATAACAGATACGCAGTATTTT; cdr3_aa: CASSLAGAITDTQYF
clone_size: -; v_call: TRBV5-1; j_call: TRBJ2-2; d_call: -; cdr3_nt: TGCGCCAGCAGCTTGGAAGTGGGACTATGGAGTAACCCTTCCAGGGGCGGCGGGGAGCTGTTTTTT; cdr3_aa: CASSLEVGLWSNPSRGGGELFF
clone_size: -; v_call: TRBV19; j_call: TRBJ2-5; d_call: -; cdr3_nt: TGTGCCAGTAGTATAGTAGGGCAGGGGCAAGAGACCCAGTACTTC; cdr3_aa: CASSIVGQGQETQYF
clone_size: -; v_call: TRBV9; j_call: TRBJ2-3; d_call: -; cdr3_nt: TGTGCCAGCAGCGTAGGCCATGGGCGGGCCACAGATACGCAGTATTTT; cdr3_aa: CASSVGHGRATDTQYF
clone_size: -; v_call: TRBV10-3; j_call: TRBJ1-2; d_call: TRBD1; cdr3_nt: TGTGCCATCAGTGACGCATATTGGGACAGGGGGCGAGATGGCTACACCTTC; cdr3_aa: CAISDAYWDRGRDGYTF
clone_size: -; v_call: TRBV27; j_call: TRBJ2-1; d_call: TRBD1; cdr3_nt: TGTGCCAGCACCAGGGACAGGGGGACTAATGAGCAGTTCTTC; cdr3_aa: CASTRDRGTNEQFF
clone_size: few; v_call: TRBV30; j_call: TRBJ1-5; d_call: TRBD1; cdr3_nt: TGTGCCTGGAGTCCTCGGACAGGGGCCTTGGGTCAGCCCCAGCATTTT; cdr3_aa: CAWSPRTGALGQPQHF
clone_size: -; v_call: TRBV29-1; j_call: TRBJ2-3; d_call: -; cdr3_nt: TGCAGCGTCGGGTTCACAGATACGCAGTATTTT; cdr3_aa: CSVGFTDTQYF
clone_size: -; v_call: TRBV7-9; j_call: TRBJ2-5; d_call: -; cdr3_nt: TGTGCCAGCAGCTTCAAGGGACCTCAAGAGACCCAGTACTTC; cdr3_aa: CASSFKGPQETQYF
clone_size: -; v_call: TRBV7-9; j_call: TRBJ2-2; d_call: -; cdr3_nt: TGTGCCAGCAGCTTAGCCCCAGGGTATATGAGTACCGGGGAGCTGTTTTTT; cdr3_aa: CASSLAPGYMSTGELFF
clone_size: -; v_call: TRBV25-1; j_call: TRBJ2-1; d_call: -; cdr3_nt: TGTGCCAGCAGCACAGGGCTACTTTTGGGGAATGAGCAGTTCTTC; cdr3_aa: CASSTGLLLGNEQFF
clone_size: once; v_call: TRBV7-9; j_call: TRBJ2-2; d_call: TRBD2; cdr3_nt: TGTGCCAGCAGCTCAGGGGGACTAGCGGGAACCGGGGAGCTGTTTTTT; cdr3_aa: CASSSGGLAGTGELFF
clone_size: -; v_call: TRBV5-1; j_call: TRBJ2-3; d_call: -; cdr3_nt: TGCGCCAGCAGCTTGGTTCTTGCGGCACTTAGCACAGATACGCAGTATTTT; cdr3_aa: CASSLVLAALSTDTQYF
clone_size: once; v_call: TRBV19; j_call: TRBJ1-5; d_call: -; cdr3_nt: TGTGCCAGTAGTATCGAGGGGGGTCAGCCCCAGCATTTT; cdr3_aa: CASSIEGGQPQHF
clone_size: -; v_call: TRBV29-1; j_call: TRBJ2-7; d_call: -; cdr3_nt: TGCAGCGTTGACATCGCGGGACCCCGGGGCGAGCAGTACTTC; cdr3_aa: CSVDIAGPRGEQYF
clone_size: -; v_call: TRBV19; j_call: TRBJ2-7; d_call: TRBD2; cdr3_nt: TGTGCCAGTAGTATAGATTCGGGGACTAGAGACTACGAGCAGTACTTC; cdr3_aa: CASSIDSGTRDYEQYF
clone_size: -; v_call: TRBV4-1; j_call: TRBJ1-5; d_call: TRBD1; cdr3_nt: TGCGCCAGCAGCCAAACCGGGACAGGGGGCAATCAGCCCCAGCATTTT; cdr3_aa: CASSQTGTGGNQPQHF
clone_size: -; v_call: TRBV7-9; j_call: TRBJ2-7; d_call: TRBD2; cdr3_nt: TGTGCCAGCAGCTCAGTTCTAGCGGGAGGAAGCTACGAGCAGTACTTC; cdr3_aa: CASSSVLAGGSYEQYF
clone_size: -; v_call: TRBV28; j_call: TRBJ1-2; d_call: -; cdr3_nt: TGTGCCAGCAGTCTCCCGGCCAACTATGGCTACACCTTC; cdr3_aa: CASSLPANYGYTF
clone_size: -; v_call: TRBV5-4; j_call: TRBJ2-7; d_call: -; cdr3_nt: TGTGCCAGCAGCTTGGAGGGGACCGTGTCCGAGCAGTACTTC; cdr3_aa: CASSLEGTVSEQYF
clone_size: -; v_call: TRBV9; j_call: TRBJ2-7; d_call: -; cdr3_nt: TGTGCCAGCAGCGTAGGGGGGGCTAGCGATGTCTACGAGCAGTACTTC; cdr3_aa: CASSVGGASDVYEQYF
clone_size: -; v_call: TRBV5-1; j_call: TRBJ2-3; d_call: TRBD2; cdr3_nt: TGCGCCAGCAGCTTATACCTAGCGGGAGGAGATACGCAGTATTTT; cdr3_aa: CASSLYLAGGDTQYF
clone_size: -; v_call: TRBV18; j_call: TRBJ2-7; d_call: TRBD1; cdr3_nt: TGTGCCAGCTCAAGGGGACAGGACTACGAGCAGTACTTC; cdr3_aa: CASSRGQDYEQYF
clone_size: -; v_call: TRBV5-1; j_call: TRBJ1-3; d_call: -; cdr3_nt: TGCGCCAGCAGCTTGGAGCGAGGGGGAAGCTCTGGAAACACCATATATTTT; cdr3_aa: CASSLERGGSSGNTIYF
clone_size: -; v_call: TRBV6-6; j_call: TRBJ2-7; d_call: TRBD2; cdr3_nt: TGTGCCAGCAGCCAAGGGACTAGCGCATCCTACGAGCAGTACTTC; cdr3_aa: CASSQGTSASYEQYF
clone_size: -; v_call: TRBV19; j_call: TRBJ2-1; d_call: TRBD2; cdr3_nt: TGTGCCACCAGGGGACTAGCGGGAGGATACTACAATGAGCAGTTCTTC; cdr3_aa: CATRGLAGGYYNEQFF
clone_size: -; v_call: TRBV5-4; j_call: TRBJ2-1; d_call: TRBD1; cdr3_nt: TGTGCCAGCAGCTTGGGGGACAGGGTCTCCAATGAGCAGTTCTTC; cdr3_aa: CASSLGDRVSNEQFF
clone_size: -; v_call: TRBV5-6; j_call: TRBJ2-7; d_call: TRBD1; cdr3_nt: TGTGCCAGCACAATTGGGGGACAGACCTACGAGCAGTACTTC; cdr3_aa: CASTIGGQTYEQYF
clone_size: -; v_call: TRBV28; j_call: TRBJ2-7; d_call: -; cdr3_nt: TGTGCCAGCAGTTTCACAGGGACGGCGGTAACGGGGGAGCAGTACTTC; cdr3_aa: CASSFTGTAVTGEQYF
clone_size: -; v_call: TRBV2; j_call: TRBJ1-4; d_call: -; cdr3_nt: TGTGCCAGCAGTCGATGGGCAACTAATGAAAAACTGTTTTTT; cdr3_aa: CASSRWATNEKLFF
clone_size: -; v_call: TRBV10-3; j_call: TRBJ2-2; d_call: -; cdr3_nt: TGTGCCATCAGTGAAGTAGGGGAGGAGCTGTTTTTT; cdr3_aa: CAISEVGEELFF
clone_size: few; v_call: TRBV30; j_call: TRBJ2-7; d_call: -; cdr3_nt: TGTGCCTGGAGTGTAAACAGCTACGAGCAGTACTTC; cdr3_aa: CAWSVNSYEQYF
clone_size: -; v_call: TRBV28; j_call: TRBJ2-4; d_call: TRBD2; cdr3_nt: TGTGCCAGCAAGACGGGACTAGCGGAGGGGAACATTCAGTACTTC; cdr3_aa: CASKTGLAEGNIQYF
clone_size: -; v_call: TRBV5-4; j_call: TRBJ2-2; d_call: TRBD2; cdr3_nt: TGTGCCAGCAGGACCCCTGGGCAGGGAGGGACCGGGGAGCTGTTTTTT; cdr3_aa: CASRTPGQGGTGELFF
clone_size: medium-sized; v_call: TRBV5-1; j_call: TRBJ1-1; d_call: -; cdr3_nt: TGCGCCAGCAGCACCCGAACCGCGAACACTGAAGCTTTCTTT; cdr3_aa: CASSTRTANTEAFF
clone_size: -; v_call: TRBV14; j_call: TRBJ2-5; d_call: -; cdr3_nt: TGTGCCAGCAGCCAAGTTCGGGGAGGAGAGACCCAGTACTTC; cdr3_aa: CASSQVRGGETQYF
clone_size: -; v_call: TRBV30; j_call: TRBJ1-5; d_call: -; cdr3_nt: TGTGCCTGGAGTGTAGGGGGAGGCAATCAGCCCCAGCATTTT; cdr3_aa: CAWSVGGGNQPQHF
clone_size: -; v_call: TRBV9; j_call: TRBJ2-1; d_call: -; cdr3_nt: TGTGCCAGCAGCGCCTTGGGACTCGTTTACAATGAGCAGTTCTTC; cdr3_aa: CASSALGLVYNEQFF